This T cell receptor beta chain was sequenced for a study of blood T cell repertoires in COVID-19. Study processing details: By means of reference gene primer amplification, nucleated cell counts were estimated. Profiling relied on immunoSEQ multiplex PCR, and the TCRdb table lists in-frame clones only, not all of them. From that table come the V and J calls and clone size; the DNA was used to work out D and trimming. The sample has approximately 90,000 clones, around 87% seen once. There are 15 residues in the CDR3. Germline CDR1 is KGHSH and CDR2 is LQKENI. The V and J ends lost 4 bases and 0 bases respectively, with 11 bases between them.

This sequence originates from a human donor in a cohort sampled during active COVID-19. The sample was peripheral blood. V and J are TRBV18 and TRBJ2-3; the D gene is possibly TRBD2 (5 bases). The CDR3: CASSQGSGSTDTQYF. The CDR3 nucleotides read TGTGCCAGCTCACAAGGGAGCGGTAGCACAGATACGCAGTATTTT.